The clone carrying this T cell receptor (beta chain) showed up just once. These data originate in a study of blood T cell repertoires in COVID-19. Looking at the study overall: Sites in the United States, Italy and Spain provided acute and convalescent COVID-19 samples. PBMCs, B-cell-depleted T cells, or T cells were the source of the cDNA or gDNA that made up the material.

In the authors' workflow: Cell counts per sample came from amplifying reference gene primers. Profiling relied on immunoSEQ multiplex PCR, and the TCRdb table lists in-frame clones only, not all of them. From that table come the V and J calls and clone size; the DNA was used to work out D and trimming. The sample lists about 160,000 clones, 80% to 90% seen once, with over 10% in the top ten. Enrolled during active infection, Seattle patients were then followed longitudinally. The CDR3 loop spans 15 amino acids. Germline lookup yields CDR1 MNHNY and CDR2 SVGAGI (reference sequence). V shed 7 bases and J 1 base; nucleotides not matched to a gene: 9.

The clonotype was recovered from a man in his late teens or twenties with COVID-19, enrolled during active disease. The rearrangement joins TRBV6-6 to TRBJ1-1; TRBD1 matches 7 bases. Material: peripheral blood. The CDR3 loop reads CASNRQGLGNTEAFF. CDR3 DNA: TGTGCCAGCAACCGACAGGGTTTGGGGAACACTGAAGCTTTCTTT.